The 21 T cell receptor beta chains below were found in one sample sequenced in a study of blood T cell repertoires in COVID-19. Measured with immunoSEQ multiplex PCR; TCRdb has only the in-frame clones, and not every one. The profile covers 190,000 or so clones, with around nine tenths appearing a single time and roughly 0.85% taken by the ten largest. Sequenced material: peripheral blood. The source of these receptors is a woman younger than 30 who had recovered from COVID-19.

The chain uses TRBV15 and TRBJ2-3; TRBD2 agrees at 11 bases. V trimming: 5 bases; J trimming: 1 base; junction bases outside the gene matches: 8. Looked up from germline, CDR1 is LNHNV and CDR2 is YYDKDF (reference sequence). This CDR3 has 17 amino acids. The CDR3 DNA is TGTGCCACCAGCCGAAGCCAGGGACTAGCGGGCACAGATACGCAGTATTTT. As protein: CATSRSQGLAGTDTQYF.

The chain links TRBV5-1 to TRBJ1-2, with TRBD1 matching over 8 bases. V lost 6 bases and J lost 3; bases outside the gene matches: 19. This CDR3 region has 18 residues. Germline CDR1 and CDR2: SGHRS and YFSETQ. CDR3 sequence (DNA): TGCGCCAGCACTCTACGACCAACCGGGACAGGAAAAGACTATGGCTACACCTTC. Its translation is CASTLRPTGTGKDYGYTF.

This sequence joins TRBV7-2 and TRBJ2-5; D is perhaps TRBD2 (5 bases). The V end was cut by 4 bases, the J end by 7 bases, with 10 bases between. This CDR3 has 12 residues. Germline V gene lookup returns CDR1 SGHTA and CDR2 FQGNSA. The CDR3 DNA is TGTGCCAGCAGCTACGAGGGCCTGACCCAGTACTTC. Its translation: CASSYEGLTQYF.

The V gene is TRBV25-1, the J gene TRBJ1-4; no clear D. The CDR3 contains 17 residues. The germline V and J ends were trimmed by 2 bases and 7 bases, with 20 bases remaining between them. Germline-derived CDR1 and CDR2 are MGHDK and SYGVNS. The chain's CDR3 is CASSEPGLTNWGEKLFF. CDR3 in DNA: TGTGCCAGCAGTGAACCCGGACTTACTAACTGGGGTGAAAAACTGTTTTTT.

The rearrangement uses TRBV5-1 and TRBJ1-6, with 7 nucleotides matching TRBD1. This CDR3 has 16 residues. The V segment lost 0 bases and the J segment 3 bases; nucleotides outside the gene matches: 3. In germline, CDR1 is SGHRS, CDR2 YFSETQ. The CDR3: CASSLGQGNYNSPLHF. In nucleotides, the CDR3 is TGCGCCAGCAGCTTGGGACAGGGTAACTATAATTCACCCCTCCACTTT.

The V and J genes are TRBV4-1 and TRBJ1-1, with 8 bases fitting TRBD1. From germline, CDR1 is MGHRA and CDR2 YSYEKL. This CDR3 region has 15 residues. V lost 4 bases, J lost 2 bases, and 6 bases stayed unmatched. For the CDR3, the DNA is TGCGCCAGCAGCCTTTTCGGACAGGGCAACACTGAAGCTTTCTTT. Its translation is CASSLFGQGNTEAFF.

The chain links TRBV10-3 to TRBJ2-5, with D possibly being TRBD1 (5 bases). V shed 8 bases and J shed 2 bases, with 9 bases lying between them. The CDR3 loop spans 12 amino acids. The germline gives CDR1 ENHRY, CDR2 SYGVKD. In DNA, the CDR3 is TGTGCCATCGCGGCAGGGCAAGAGACCCAGTACTTC. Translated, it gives CAIAAGQETQYF.

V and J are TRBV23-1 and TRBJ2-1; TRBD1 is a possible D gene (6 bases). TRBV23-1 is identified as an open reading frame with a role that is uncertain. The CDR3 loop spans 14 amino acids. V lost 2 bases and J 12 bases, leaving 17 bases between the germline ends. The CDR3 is CASSQGTVQGGQFF. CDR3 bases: TGCGCCAGCAGTCAAGGGACGGTCCAAGGGGGGCAGTTCTTC.

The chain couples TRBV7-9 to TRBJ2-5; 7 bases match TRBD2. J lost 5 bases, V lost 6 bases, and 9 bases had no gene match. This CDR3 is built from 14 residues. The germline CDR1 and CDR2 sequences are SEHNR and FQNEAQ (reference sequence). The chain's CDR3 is CASSSGGGVETQYF. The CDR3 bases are TGTGCCAGCAGTTCGGGGGGAGGTGTGGAGACCCAGTACTTC.

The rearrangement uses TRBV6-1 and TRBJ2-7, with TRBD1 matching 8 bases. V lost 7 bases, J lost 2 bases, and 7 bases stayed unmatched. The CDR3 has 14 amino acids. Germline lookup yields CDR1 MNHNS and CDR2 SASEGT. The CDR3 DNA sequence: TGTGCCAGCACCGAGACAGGGGTAACCTACGAGCAGTACTTC. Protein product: CASTETGVTYEQYF.

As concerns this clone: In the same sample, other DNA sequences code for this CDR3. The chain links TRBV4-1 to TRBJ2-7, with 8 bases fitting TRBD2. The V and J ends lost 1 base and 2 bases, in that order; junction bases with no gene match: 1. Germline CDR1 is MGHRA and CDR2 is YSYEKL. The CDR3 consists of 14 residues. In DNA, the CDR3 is TGCGCCAGCAGCCAAGGGCGGGGGGCCTACGAGCAGTACTTC. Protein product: CASSQGRGAYEQYF.

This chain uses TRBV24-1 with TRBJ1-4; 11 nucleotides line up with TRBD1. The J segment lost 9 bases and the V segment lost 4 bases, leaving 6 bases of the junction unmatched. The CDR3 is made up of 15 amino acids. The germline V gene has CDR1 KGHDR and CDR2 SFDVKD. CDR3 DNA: TGTGCCACCAGTGAAGGACAGGGGGCGATAAAAAAACTGTTTTTT. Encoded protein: CATSEGQGAIKKLFF.

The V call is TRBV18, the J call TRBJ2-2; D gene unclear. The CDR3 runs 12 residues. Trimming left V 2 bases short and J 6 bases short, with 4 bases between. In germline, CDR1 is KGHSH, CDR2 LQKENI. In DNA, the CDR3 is TGTGCCAGCTCACCATATGCCGGGGAGCTGTTTTTT. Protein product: CASSPYAGELFF.

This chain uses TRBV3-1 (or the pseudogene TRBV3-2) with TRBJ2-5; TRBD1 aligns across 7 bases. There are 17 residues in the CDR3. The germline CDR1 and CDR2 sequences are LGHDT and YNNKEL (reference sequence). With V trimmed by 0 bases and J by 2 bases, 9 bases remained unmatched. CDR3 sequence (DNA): TGTGCCAGCAGCCAAGAGGGTACAGGGGCCCTTCAAGAGACCCAGTACTTC. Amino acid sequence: CASSQEGTGALQETQYF.

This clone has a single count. CDR3 nucleotides: TGTGCCACCAGTGATTTGGGGACAGCCCAAGAGACCCAGTACTTC. Residues: CATSDLGTAQETQYF. The rearrangement links TRBV24-1 to TRBJ2-5; 7 nucleotides agree with TRBD1. Trimming removed 0 bases from V and 1 base from J; junction bases left unmatched: 1. Germline values: CDR1 KGHDR, CDR2 SFDVKD. The CDR3 has 15 residues.

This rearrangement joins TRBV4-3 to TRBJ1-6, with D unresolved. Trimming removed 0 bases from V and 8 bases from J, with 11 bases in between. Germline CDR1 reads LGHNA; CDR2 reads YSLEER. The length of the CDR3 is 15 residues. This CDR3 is CASSQDLVPYSPLHF. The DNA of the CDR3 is TGCGCCAGCAGCCAAGATCTAGTTCCCTATTCACCCCTCCACTTT.

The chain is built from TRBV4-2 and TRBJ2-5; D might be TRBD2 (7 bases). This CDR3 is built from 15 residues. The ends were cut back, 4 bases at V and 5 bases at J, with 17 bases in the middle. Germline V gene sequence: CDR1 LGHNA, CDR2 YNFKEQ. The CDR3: CASSPQGRAEETQYF. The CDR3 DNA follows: TGTGCCAGCAGCCCCCAGGGGAGGGCCGAGGAGACCCAGTACTTC.

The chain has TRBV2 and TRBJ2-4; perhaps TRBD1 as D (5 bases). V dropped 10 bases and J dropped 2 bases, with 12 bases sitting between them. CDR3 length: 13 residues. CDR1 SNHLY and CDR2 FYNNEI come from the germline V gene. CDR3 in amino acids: CAISDITKNIQYF. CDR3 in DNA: TGTGCCATTTCGGACATAACCAAAAACATTCAGTACTTC. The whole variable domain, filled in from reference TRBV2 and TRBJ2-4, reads EPEVTQTPSHQVTQMGQEVILRCVPISNHLYFYWYRQILGQKVEFLVSFYNNEISEKSEIFDDQFSVERPDGSNFTLKIRSTKLEDSAMYFCAISDITKNIQYFGAGTRLSVL.

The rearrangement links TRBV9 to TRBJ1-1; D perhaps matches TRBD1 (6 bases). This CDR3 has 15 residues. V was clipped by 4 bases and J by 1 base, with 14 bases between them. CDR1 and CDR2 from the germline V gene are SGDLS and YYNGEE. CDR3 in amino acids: CASSRLGAGNTEAFF. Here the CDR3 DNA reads TGTGCCAGCAGCCGTTTGGGGGCTGGGAACACTGAAGCTTTCTTT.

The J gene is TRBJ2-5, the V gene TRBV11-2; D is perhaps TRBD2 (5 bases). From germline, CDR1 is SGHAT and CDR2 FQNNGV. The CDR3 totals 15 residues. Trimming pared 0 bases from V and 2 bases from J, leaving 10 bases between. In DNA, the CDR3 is TGTGCCAGCAGCTTAGACGGGAAGCAGCAAGAGACCCAGTACTTC. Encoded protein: CASSLDGKQQETQYF.

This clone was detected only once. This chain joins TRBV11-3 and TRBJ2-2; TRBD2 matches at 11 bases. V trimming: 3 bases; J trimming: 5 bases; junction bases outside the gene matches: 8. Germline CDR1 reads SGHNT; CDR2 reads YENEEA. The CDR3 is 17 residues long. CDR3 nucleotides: TGTGCCAGCAGCTTGGGGCTAGCGGGAGGAGGGACCGGGGAGCTGTTTTTT. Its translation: CASSLGLAGGGTGELFF. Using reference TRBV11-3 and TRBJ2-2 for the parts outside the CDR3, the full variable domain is EAGVVQSPRYKIIEKKQPVAFWCNPISGHNTLYWYLQNLGQGPELLIRYENEEAVDDSQLPKDRFSAERLKGVDSTLKIQPAELGDSAVYLCASSLGLAGGGTGELFFGEGSRLTVL.